The TCR beta chain under discussion was sequenced for a study of blood T cell repertoires in COVID-19. Germline V gene lookup returns CDR1 LNHDA and CDR2 SQIVND (reference sequence). Trimming left V 2 bases short and J 7 bases short, with 12 bases between. The CDR3 consists of 14 residues. Libraries were prepared by immunoSEQ multiplex PCR; TCRdb keeps only in-frame clonotypes and omits some of them. The sample includes under 200,000 clones, roughly 85% of them seen just once. Material: PBMCs or T cells enriched from blood (not recorded which). The J gene is TRBJ2-1, the V gene TRBV19; possible D gene TRBD2, 6 bases. The sequence derives from a woman between 45 and 65 years old who had recovered from COVID-19. The CDR3 nucleotides are TGTGCCAGTAGTATACCGGGAGCGGATAATGAGCAGTTCTTC. It translates to CASSIPGADNEQFF.